These 20 T cell receptor delta chains came from one sample sequenced in a study of gamma delta lymphoproliferative disorders and STAT genes. The receptor sequences were amplified from genomic DNA of peripheral blood mononuclear cells. TCRdb re-called the multiplex PCR reads with CATT. The sample contains fewer than 4,500 delta-chain clones, under 1.2% of which appear only once. Sequencing was done on a sample of blood. Every receptor here comes from a human donor in good health.

As regards this clone: Given a far larger clone just one base away, this is likely a sequencing read error. Other DNA sequences of this sample code for an identical CDR3. The chain is built from TRDV2 and TRDJ1; 9 bases map to TRDD3. Germline V gives CDR1 GEAIGNYY, CDR2 EKD. The CDR3 is 16 residues long. The CDR3 here is CACDTLLGEYTDKLIF. Written as DNA, the CDR3 is TGTGCCTGTGACACCTTACTGGGGGAATACACCGATAAACTTATCTTT.

The gene calls are TRDV2 and TRDJ1; 10 positions match TRDD3. Germline CDR1 GEAIGNYY, CDR2 EKD. The CDR3 has 21 residues. The ends lost 0 bases at V and 0 bases at J; junction bases unmatched: 18. CDR3 bases: TGTGCCTGTGACACCGTAGAAGCCCAAGGGGGATACGGGCCTTACACCGATAAACTCATCTTT. Encoded protein: CACDTVEAQGGYGPYTDKLIF.

This clone was observed a few times. This DNA's translation and the protein TCRdb lists, from a much larger clone, do not match at residue 6, likely due to a read error; the protein shown is translated from the DNA. The chain uses TRDV2 and TRDJ1, with 7 bases matching TRDD3. J gave up 0 bases and V 4 bases, and 13 bases lay outside the gene matches. Germline V gives CDR1 GEAIGNYY, CDR2 EKD. The CDR3 runs 17 residues. CDR3 DNA sequence: TGTGCCTGTGATGGGGTACTGGGGAAGGAGTACACCGATAAACTCATCTTT. Translation: CACDGVLGKEYTDKLIF.

As concerns this clone: One base separates it from a far larger clone, so it is likely a read error. This same CDR3 is encoded by further DNA sequences in the sample. The chain joins TRDV2 to TRDJ1; 13 nucleotides line up with TRDD3. This CDR3 region has 19 residues. Germline V gene data show CDR1 as GEAIGNYY and CDR2 as EKD. The CDR3 coding sequence is TGCGCCTGTGACACTGTTGGAGTACTGGGGGATACGAGCACCGATAAACTCATCTTT. Translation: CACDTVGVLGDTSTDKLIF.

Regarding this clone: TCRdb records a much larger clone's protein for this DNA, with a difference at residue 10 that likely arises from a read error; the protein given is the translation of the DNA. The chain links TRDV2 to TRDJ1, with unresolved D. The CDR3 is 18 residues long. V was pared by 0 bases and J by 2 bases, with 21 bases between. The germline V gene has CDR1 GEAIGNYY and CDR2 EKD. The CDR3 nucleotides read TGTGCCTGTGACACCGTTGAAGCCCCCGAACGAGTAACCGATAAACTCATCTTT. Its translation is CACDTVEAPERVTDKLIF.

This clone was detected a few times. Since a far larger clone is one base different, this is likely a read error. Other DNA sequences in this sample translate to the same CDR3. The rearrangement joins TRDV2 to TRDJ3; TRDD3 matches at 7 bases. CDR3 length: 18 amino acids. Looked up from germline, CDR1 is GEAIGNYY and CDR2 is EKD. In DNA, the CDR3 is TGTGCCTGTGACACGGCGGGGATAAGCTCCTGGGACACCCGGCAGATGTTTTTC. This encodes CACDTAGISSWDTRQMFF.

This clone was counted between two and nine times. TCRdb lists the protein of a much larger clone for this DNA, which differs at residue 20, so this is likely a read error; the protein given here is translated from the DNA itself. The chain is built from TRDV2 and TRDJ1; 13 bases map to TRDD3. CDR3 length: 24 amino acids. Germline lookup yields CDR1 GEAIGNYY and CDR2 EKD. CDR3 DNA: TGTGCCTGTGACACCTTGGGTCTTAGACTGGGGGATACGGAAACCGACCTGTACACCAATAAACTCATCTTT. It is translated as CACDTLGLRLGDTETDLYTNKLIF.

In its sample, this clone was seen a few times. The chain recombines TRDV2 with TRDJ1; 9 nucleotides align to TRDD3. After removal of 4 bases from V and 5 bases from J, the junction contained 16 bases not matched to a gene. The CDR3 is 17 amino acids. CDR1 is GEAIGNYY and CDR2 is EKD in the germline V gene. CDR3 protein: CACESGYWGTPGDKLIF. As DNA, the CDR3 is TGTGCCTGTGAAAGTGGGTACTGGGGGACCCCGGGGGATAAACTCATCTTT.

For this clone: TCRdb's entry gives the protein of a much larger clone, which mismatches this DNA's translation at residue 6, likely from a read error; the protein reported here is translated from the DNA. V gene TRDV2 combines with J gene TRDJ3; a weak D match, TRDD3 (5 bases). The CDR3 loop spans 21 amino acids. The germline V gene encodes CDR1 GEAIGNYY and CDR2 EKD. The V gene lost 3 bases and the J gene lost 1 base, with 24 bases spanning the gap. Here the CDR3 DNA reads TGTGCCTGTGACTTTACAGACGTTGGGATCTTAACTTCCTGGGACACCCGACAGATGTTTTTC. It codes for CACDFTDVGILTSWDTRQMFF.

This clone was seen only a few times. A far larger clone is one nucleotide away, so this likely arose from a read error. The genes are TRDV2 and TRDJ1; D remains ambiguous. The length of the CDR3 is 17 residues. The V gene's germline CDR1 is GEAIGNYY and CDR2 EKD. The V and J ends lost 5 bases and 0 bases respectively, with 21 bases between them. The CDR3 here is CACGTLAGSTDTDKLIF. For the CDR3, the DNA is TGTGCCTGTGGCACGTTAGCCGGATCTACGGACACCGATAAACTCATCTTT.

By sample fraction, this clone is medium-sized. V and J are TRDV3 and TRDJ1; 10 bases are a match to TRDD3. Germline CDR1 is TVYSNPD and CDR2 is GDNSRS (reference sequence). This CDR3 spans 14 amino acids. Trimming took 5 bases from V and 4 from J; bases not matched to a gene: 10. CDR3 in DNA: TGTGCCCCCTTACTGGGGGATTTCTTCGATAAACTCATCTTT. It is translated as CAPLLGDFFDKLIF.

This clone showed up just a few times. It is likely a read error: a sequence one base away is far more abundant. The same CDR3 is also encoded by other DNA sequences in this sample. The chain recombines TRDV2 with TRDJ1; 7 nucleotides agree with TRDD3. The germline V gene encodes CDR1 GEAIGNYY and CDR2 EKD. The CDR3 has 16 residues. DNA of the CDR3: TGTGCCTGTGACACCGTGGGGGGATCCTATACCGATAAGCTCATCTTT. Encoded protein: CACDTVGGSYTDKLIF.

As to this clone: TCRdb's protein, taken from a much larger clone, differs from this DNA's translation at residue 9, likely owing to a read error; the protein displayed comes from the DNA. This chain links TRDV2 with TRDJ1; D remains unclear. Germline lookup yields CDR1 GEAIGNYY and CDR2 EKD. V was trimmed by 0 bases and J by 3 bases, leaving 22 bases between them. There are 18 residues in the CDR3. The chain's CDR3 is CACDTLPGVQKVADKLIF. The CDR3 DNA is TGTGCCTGTGACACCCTGCCGGGTGTGCAGAAAGTGGCCGATAAACTCATCTTT.

This clone was counted between two and nine times. The mismatch at residue 11 between this DNA's translation and the TCRdb protein of a much larger clone likely reflects a read error; the protein shown is translated from the DNA. J is TRDJ1 and V is TRDV2; 8 bases line up with TRDD3. This CDR3 spans 19 amino acids. J was trimmed by 0 bases and V by 2 bases; bases with no gene match: 16. Germline V CDR1 and CDR2: GEAIGNYY, EKD. CDR3: CACDKIPSGGCGNTDKLIF. DNA of the CDR3: TGTGCCTGTGACAAAATTCCCAGTGGGGGATGCGGGAACACCGATAAACTCATCTTT.

This clone was found a few times. The translation of this DNA and the TCRdb protein of a much larger clone differ at residue 5, probably owing to a read error; the protein shown here is translated from the DNA. The chain recombines TRDV2 with TRDJ3; TRDD3 matches 7 bases. V lost 3 bases, J lost 1 base, and 17 bases stayed unmatched. Germline V gene lookup returns CDR1 GEAIGNYY and CDR2 EKD. This CDR3 comprises 21 residues. CDR3 nucleotide sequence: TGTGCCTGTGACCACGGTGCCCTCGGATCTGGGGGGTCCTGGGACACCCGACAGATGTTTTTC. This sequence encodes CACDHGALGSGGSWDTRQMFF.

On this clone itself: Only one base separates this from a far larger clonotype, so it likely reflects a read error. Other DNA sequences in this sample translate to the same CDR3. This chain uses TRDV2 with TRDJ1; TRDD3 is a possible D gene (5 bases). The CDR3 contains 16 residues. V was pared by 3 bases and J by 6 bases, with 22 bases between. Per the germline V gene, CDR1 is GEAIGNYY and CDR2 is EKD. The CDR3 DNA reads as TGTGCCTGTGACCCGATCGTACTTGGGGACTTTCATAAACTCATCTTT. Translation: CACDPIVLGDFHKLIF.

A remark on this clone: The protein recorded in TCRdb matches a much larger clone and deviates from this DNA's translation at residue 6, suggesting a read error; the protein here is obtained by translating the DNA. V gene TRDV2 combines with J gene TRDJ3; TRDD3 agrees at 10 bases. The CDR3 loop spans 20 amino acids. With V trimmed by 0 bases and J by 0 bases, 7 bases remained unmatched. From germline, CDR1 is GEAIGNYY and CDR2 EKD. For the CDR3, the DNA is TGTGCCTGTGACACCAGTGGTGGGGGATACAGCTCCTGGGACACCCGACAGATGTTTTTC. Translation gives CACDTSGGGYSSWDTRQMFF.

This clone qualifies as large. The genes are TRDV2 and TRDJ1; tentative D call: TRDD3 (5 bases). This CDR3 has 18 residues. Trimming removed 1 base at V and 0 bases at J, with 20 bases between. In germline, CDR1 is GEAIGNYY, CDR2 EKD. CDR3 bases: TGTGCCTGTGACACGGTCAGGGGGGGCCAATGGGACACCGATAAACTCATCTTT. It translates to CACDTVRGGQWDTDKLIF.

This clone occurred a few times. A much bigger clone sits one base away, suggesting this may be a read error. The limits of the CDR3 on the DNA are not certain, so only TCRdb's listed CDR3 is given. CDR3 sequence reads: CSVLLCSCPSVILGEAHYTDKLIF. The V and J genes are TRAV29/DV5 and TRDJ1; the table's D call, TRDD3, has no DNA check behind it. The germline V gene encodes CDR1 NSMFDY and CDR2 ISSIKDK. The CDR3 region is 24 residues in length, termini included.

This clone was picked up a small number of times. With a far larger clone one base away, a read error is the likely cause. In the same sample, other DNA sequences code for this CDR3. This chain joins TRDV2 and TRDJ3, with 9 bases lining up with TRDD3. CDR1 and CDR2 (germline): GEAIGNYY, EKD. This CDR3 region has 20 residues. The CDR3 DNA sequence: TGTGCCTGCGACACCGTACTGGGGGACAAGAGCTCCTGGGACACCCGACAGATGTTTTTC. The encoded protein is CACDTVLGDKSSWDTRQMFF.